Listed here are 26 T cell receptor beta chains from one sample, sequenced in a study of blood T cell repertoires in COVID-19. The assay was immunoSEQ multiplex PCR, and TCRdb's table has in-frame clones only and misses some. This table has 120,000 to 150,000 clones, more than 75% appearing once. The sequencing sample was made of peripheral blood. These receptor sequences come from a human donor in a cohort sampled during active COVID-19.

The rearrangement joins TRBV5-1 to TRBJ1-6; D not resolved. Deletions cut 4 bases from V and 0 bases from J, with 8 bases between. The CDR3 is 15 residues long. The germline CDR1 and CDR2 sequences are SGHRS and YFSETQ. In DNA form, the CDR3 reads TGCGCCAGCAGCGGAGGTAGCTCCTATAATTCACCCCTCCACTTT. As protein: CASSGGSSYNSPLHF.

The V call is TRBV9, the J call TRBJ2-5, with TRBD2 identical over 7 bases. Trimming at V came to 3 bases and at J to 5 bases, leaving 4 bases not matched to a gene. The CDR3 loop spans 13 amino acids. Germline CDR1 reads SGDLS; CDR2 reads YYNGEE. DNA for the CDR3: TGTGCCAGCAGCGATGGGGGGGAGGAGACCCAGTACTTC. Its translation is CASSDGGEETQYF.

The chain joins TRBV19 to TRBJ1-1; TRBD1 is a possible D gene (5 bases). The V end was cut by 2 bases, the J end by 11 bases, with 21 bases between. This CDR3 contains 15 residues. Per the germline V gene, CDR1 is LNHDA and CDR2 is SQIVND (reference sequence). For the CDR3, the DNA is TGTGCCAGTAGTATACCCTCGGCGGGGGGGAACGTCGCTTTCTTT. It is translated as CASSIPSAGGNVAFF.

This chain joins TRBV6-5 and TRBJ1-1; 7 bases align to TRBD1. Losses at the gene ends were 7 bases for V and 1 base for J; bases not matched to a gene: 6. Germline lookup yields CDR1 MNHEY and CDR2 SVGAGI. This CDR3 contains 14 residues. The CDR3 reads CASIRGLGNTEAFF. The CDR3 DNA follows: TGTGCCAGCATTAGGGGGCTCGGGAACACTGAAGCTTTCTTT.

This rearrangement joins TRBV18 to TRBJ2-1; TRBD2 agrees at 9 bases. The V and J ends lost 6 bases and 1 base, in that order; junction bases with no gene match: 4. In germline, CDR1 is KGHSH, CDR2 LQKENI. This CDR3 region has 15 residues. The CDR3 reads CASSPGLASYNEQFF. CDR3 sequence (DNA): TGTGCCAGCTCGCCGGGACTAGCATCCTACAATGAGCAGTTCTTC.

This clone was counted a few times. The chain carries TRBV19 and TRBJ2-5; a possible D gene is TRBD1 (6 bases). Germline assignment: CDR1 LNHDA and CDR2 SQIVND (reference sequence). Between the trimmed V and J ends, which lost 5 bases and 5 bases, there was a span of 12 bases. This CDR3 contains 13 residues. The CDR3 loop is CASSDWGQETQYF. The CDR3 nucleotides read TGTGCCAGTAGTGACTGGGGGCAGGAGACCCAGTACTTC.

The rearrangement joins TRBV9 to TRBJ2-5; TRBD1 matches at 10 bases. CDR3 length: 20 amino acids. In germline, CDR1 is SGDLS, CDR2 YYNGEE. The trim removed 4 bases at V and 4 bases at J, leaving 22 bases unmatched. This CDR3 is CASSTQPGGTGASGAETQYF. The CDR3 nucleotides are TGTGCCAGCAGCACTCAACCCGGAGGGACAGGGGCCTCAGGGGCAGAGACCCAGTACTTC.

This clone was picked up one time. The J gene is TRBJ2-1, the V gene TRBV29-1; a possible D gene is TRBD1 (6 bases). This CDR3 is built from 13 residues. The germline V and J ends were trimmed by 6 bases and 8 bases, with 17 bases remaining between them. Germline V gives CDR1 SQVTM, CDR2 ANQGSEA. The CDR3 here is CSVNVGAWDEQFF. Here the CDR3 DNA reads TGCAGCGTAAATGTGGGGGCCTGGGATGAGCAGTTCTTC.

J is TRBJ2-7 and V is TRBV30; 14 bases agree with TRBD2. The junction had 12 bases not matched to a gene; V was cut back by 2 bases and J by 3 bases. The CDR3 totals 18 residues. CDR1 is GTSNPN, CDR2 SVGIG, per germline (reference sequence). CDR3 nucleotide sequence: TGTGCCTGGAGTCCGTCGGGACTAGCGGGAGAGGAGGTCTACGAGCAGTACGTC. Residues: CAWSPSGLAGEEVYEQYV.

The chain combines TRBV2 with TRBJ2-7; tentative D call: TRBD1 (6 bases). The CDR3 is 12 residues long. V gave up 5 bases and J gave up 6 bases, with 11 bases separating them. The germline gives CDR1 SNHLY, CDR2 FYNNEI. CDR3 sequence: CASSQYRAEQYF. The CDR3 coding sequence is TGTGCCAGCAGTCAGTACAGGGCCGAGCAGTACTTC.

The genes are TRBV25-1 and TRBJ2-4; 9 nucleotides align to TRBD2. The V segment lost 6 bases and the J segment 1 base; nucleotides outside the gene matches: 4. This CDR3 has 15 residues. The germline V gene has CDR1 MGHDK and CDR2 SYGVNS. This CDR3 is CASSVSGGAKNIQYF. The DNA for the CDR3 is TGTGCCAGCAGCGTTAGCGGGGGTGCCAAAAACATTCAGTACTTC.

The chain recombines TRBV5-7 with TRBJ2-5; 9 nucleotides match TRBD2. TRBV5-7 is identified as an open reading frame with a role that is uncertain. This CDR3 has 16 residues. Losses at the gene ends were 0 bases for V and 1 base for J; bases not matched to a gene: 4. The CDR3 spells CASSLGVAGVQETQYF. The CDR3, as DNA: TGTGCCAGCAGCTTGGGGGTAGCGGGGGTCCAAGAGACCCAGTACTTC.

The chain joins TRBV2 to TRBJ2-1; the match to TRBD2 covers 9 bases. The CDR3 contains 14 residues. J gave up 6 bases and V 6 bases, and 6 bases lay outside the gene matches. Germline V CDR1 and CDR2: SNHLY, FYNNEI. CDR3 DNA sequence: TGTGCCAGCAGGCGGGGGGGGGCTAGCAATGAGCAGTTCTTC. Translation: CASRRGGASNEQFF. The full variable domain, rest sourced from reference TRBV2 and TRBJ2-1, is EPEVTQTPSHQVTQMGQEVILRCVPISNHLYFYWYRQILGQKVEFLVSFYNNEISEKSEIFDDQFSVERPDGSNFTLKIRSTKLEDSAMYFCASRRGGASNEQFFGPGTRLTVL.

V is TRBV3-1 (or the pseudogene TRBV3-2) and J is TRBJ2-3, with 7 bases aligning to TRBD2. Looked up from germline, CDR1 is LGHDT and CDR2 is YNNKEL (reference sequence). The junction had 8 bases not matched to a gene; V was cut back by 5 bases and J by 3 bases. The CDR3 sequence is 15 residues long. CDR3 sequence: CASSGAGIITDTQYF. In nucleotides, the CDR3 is TGTGCCAGCAGCGGAGCGGGAATTATAACAGATACGCAGTATTTT.

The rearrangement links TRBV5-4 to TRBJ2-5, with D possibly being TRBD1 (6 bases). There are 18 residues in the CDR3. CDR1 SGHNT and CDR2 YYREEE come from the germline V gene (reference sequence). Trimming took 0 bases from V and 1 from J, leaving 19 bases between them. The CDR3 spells CASSLGLGIGRGQETQYF. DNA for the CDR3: TGTGCCAGCAGCTTGGGGTTGGGTATAGGCAGGGGCCAAGAGACCCAGTACTTC.

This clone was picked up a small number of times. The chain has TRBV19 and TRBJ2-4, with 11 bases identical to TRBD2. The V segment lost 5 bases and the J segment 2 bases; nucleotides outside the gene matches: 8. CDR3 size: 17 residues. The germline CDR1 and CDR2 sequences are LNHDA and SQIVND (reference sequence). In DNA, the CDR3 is TGTGCCAGTAGTCGCCAGGGGACTAGCGGTCCCAAAAACATTCAGTACTTC. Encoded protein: CASSRQGTSGPKNIQYF.

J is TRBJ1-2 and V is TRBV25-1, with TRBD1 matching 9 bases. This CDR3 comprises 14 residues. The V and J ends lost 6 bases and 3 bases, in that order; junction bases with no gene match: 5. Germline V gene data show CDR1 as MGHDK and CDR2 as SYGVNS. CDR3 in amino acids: CASSPRQGDYGYTF. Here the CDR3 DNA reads TGTGCCAGCAGCCCCCGACAGGGGGACTATGGCTACACCTTC.

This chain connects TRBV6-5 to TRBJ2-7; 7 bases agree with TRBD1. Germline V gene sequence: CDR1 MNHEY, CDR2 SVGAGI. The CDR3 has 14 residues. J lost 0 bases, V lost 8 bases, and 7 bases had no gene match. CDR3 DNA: TGTGCCAGCCTTCGGACAGGATTCTCCTACGAGCAGTACTTC. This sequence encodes CASLRTGFSYEQYF.

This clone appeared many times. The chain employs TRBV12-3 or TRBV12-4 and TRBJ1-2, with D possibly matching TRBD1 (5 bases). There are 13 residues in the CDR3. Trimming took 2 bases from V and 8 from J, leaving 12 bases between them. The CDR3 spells CASSLTGGVGYTF. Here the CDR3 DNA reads TGTGCCAGCAGTTTAACAGGAGGGGTGGGCTACACCTTC.

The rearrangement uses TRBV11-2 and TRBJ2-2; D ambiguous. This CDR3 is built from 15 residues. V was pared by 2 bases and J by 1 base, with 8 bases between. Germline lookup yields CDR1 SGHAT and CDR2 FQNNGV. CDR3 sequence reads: CASSLLVRNTGELFF. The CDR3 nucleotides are TGTGCCAGCAGCTTACTAGTTAGGAACACCGGGGAGCTGTTTTTT.

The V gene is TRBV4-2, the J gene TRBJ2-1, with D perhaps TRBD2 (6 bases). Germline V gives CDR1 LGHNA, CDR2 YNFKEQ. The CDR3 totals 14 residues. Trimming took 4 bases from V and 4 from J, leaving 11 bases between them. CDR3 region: CASSPGLDYNEQFF. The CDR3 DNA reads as TGTGCCAGCAGCCCGGGACTTGATTACAATGAGCAGTTCTTC.

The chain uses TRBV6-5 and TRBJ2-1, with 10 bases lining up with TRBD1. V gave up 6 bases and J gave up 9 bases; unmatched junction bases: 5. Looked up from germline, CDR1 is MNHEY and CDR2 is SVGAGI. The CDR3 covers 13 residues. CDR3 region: CASRTGGWSEQFF. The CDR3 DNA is TGTGCCAGCAGGACAGGGGGCTGGAGTGAGCAGTTCTTC.

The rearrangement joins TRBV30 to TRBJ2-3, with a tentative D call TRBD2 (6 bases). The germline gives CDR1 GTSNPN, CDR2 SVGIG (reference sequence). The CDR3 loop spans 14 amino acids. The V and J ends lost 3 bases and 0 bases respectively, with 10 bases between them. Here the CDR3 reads CAWSGSSSTDTQYF. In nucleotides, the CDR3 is TGTGCCTGGAGCGGGAGTAGCAGCACAGATACGCAGTATTTT.

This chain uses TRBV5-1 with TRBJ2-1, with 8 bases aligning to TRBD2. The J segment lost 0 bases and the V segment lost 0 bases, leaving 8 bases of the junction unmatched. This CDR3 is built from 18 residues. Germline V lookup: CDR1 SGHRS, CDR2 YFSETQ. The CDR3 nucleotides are TGCGCCAGCAGCTTGGCCGGAGGCGGGGGGTTCTCCTACAATGAGCAGTTCTTC. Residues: CASSLAGGGGFSYNEQFF.

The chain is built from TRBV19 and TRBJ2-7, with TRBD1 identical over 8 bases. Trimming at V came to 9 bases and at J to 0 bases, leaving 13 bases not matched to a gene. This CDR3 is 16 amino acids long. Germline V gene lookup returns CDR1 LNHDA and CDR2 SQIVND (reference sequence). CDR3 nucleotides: TGTGCCAGCAAGGCCTGGGGGACAGGCGACTCCTACGAGCAGTACTTC. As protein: CASKAWGTGDSYEQYF.

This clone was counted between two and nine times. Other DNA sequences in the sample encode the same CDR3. The CDR3 region has the DNA TGTGCCAGCAGTGGAGTGGAGCAGTTCTTC. Protein: CASSGVEQFF. The chain uses TRBV2 and TRBJ2-1; the D is unclear. The CDR3 extends over 10 amino acids. V gave up 4 bases and J gave up 10 bases, with 5 bases separating them. Germline assignment: CDR1 SNHLY and CDR2 FYNNEI.